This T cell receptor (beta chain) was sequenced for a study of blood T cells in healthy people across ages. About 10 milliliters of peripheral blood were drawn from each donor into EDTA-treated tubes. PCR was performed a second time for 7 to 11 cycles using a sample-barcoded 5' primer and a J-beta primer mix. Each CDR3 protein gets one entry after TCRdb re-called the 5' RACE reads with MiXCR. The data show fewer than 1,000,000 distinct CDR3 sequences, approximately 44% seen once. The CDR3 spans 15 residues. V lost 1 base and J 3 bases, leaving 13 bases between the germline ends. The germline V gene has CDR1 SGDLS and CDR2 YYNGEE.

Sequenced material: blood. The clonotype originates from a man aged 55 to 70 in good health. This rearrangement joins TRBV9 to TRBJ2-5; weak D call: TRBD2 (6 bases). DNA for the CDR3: TGTGCCAGCAGCGTAACGGGTGGGGGGAAAGAGACCCAGTACTTC. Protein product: CASSVTGGGKETQYF.